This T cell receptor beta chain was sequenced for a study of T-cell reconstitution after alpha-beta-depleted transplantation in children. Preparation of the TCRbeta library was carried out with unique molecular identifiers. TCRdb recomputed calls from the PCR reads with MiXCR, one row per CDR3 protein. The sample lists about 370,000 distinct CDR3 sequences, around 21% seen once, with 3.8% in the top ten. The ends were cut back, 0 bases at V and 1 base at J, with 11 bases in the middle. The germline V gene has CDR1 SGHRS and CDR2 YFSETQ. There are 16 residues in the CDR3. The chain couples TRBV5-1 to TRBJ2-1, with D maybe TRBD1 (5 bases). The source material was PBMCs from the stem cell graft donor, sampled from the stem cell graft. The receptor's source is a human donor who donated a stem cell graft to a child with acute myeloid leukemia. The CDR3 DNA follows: TGCGCCAGCAGCTTGGGGGGCTTTTCATCCTACAATGAGCAGTTCTTC. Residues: CASSLGGFSSYNEQFF.